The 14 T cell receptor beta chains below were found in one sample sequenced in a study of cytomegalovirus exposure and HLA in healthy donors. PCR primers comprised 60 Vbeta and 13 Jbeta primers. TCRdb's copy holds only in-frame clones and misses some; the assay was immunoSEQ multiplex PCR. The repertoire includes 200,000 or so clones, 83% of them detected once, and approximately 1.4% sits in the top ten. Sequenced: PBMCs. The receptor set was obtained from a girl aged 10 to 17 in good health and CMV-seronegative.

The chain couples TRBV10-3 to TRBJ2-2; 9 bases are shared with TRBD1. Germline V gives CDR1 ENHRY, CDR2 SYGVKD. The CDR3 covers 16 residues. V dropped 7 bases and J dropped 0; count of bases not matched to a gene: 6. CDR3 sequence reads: CAIKAGQGPNTGELFF. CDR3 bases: TGTGCCATCAAGGCGGGACAGGGCCCGAACACCGGGGAGCTGTTTTTT.

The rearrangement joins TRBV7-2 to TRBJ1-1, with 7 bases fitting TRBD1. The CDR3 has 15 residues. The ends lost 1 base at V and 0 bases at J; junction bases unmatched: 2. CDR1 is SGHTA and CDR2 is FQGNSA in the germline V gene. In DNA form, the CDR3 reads TGTGCCAGCAGCTTAGGAGGGGGCCTGAACACTGAAGCTTTCTTT. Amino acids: CASSLGGGLNTEAFF.

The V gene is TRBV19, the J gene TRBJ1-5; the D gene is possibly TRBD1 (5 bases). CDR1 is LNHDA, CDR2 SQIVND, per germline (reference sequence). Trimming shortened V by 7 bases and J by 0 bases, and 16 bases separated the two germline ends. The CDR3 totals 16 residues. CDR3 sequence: CASTPTETYSNQPQHF. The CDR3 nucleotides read TGTGCCAGTACCCCGACAGAGACTTATAGCAATCAGCCCCAGCATTTT. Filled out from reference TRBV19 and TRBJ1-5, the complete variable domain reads DGGITQSPKYLFRKEGQNVTLSCEQNLNHDAMYWYRQDPGQGLRLIYYSQIVNDFQKGDIAEGYSVSREKKESFPLTVTSAQKNPTAFYLCASTPTETYSNQPQHFGDGTRLSIL.

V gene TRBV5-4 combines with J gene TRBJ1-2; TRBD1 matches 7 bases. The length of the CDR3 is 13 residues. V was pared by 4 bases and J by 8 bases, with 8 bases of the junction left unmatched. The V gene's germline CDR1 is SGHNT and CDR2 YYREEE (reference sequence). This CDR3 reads CASSRTGERGYTF. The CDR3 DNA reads TGTGCCAGCAGCCGAACAGGGGAGAGAGGCTACACCTTC.

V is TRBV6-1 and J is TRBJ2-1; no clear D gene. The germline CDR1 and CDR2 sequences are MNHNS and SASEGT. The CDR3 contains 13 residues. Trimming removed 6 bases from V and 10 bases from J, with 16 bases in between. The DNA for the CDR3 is TGTGCCAGCAGGGAACAAAACGGGTACGAGCAGTTCTTC. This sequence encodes CASREQNGYEQFF.

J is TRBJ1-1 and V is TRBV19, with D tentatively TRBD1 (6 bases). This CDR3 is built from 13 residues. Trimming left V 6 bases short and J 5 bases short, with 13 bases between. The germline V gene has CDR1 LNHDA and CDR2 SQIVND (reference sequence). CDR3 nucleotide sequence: TGTGCCAGTAGCCCTACAGGGTGGACTGAAGCTTTCTTT. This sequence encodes CASSPTGWTEAFF. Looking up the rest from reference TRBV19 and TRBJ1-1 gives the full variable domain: DGGITQSPKYLFRKEGQNVTLSCEQNLNHDAMYWYRQDPGQGLRLIYYSQIVNDFQKGDIAEGYSVSREKKESFPLTVTSAQKNPTAFYLCASSPTGWTEAFFGQGTRLTVV.

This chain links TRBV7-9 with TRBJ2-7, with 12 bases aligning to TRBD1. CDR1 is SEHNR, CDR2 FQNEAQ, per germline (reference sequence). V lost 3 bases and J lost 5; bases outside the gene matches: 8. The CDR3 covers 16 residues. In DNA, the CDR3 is TGTGCCAGCAGCTTGATGGGGACAGGGGGCGCAGACGAGCAGTACTTC. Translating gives CASSLMGTGGADEQYF.

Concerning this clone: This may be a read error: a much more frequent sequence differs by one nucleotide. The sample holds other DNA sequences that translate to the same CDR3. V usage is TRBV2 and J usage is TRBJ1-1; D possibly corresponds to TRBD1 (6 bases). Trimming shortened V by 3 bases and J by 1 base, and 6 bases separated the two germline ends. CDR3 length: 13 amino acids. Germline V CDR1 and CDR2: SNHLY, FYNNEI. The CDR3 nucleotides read TGTGCCAGCAGTGAGGGGGCGAACACTGAAGCTTTCTTT. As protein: CASSEGANTEAFF.

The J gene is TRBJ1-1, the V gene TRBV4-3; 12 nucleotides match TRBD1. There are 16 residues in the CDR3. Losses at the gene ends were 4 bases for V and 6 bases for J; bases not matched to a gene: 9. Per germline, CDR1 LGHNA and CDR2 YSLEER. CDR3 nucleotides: TGCGCCAGCAGCCCAACCGGGACAGGGGGCTCGGCTGAAGCTTTCTTT. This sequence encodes CASSPTGTGGSAEAFF.

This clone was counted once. The CDR3 bases are TGTGCCAGCAGCTTATCCGCGGGACAGTCCTACGAGCAGTACTTC. Its protein is CASSLSAGQSYEQYF. The rearrangement uses TRBV7-2 and TRBJ2-7; a possible D gene is TRBD1 (7 bases). Germline CDR1 SGHTA, CDR2 FQGNSA. The V end was cut by 2 bases, the J end by 1 base, with 12 bases between. The CDR3 sequence is 15 residues long.

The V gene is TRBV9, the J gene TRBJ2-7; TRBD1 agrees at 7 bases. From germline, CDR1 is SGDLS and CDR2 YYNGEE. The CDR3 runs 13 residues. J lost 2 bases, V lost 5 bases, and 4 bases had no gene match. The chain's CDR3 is CASSRDRAYEQYF. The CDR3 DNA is TGTGCCAGCAGTCGGGACAGAGCCTACGAGCAGTACTTC.

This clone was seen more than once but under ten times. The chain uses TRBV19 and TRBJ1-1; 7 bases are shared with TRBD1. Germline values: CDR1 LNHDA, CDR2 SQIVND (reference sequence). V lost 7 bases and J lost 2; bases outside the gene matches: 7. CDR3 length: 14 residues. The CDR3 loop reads CASIQGQLNTEAFF. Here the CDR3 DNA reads TGTGCCAGTATCCAGGGACAGCTAAACACTGAAGCTTTCTTT.

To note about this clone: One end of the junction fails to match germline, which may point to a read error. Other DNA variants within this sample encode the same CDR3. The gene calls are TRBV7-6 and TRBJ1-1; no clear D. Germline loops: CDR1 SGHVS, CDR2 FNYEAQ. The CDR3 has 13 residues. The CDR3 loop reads CASSARRYTEAFF. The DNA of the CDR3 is TGTGCCAGCAGCGCCAGGAGGTACACTGAAGCCTTCTTT.

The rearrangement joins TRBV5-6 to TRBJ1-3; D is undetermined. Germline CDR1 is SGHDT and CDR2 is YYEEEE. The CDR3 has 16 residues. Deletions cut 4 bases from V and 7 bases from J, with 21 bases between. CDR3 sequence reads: CASSVRHIFSPNTIYF. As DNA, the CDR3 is TGTGCCAGCAGCGTAAGACACATTTTCAGTCCGAACACCATATATTTT.